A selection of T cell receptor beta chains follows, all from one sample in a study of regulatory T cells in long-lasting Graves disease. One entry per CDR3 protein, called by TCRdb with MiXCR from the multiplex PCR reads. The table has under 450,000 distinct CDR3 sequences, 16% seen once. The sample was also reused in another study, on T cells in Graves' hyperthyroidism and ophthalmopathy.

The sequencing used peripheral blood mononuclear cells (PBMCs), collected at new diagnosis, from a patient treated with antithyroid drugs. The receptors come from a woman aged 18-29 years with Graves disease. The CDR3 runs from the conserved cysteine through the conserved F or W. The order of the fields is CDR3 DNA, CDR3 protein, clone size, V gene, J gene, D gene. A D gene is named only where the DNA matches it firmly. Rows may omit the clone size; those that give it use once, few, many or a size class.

TGTGCTAGTGGGAGACCGGGACAGGGGAGAGGGAATGAGCAGTTCTTC	CASGRPGQGRGNEQFF	many	TRBV12-5	TRBJ2-1	TRBD1
TGTGCCAGCAGCTCAGGGGACCTCCTAATCTTTGACGAGCAGTACTTC	CASSSGDLLIFDEQYF	many	TRBV7-9	TRBJ2-7	.
TGTGCCAGCAGTAAAAGGGAGGGAAAGTACAATGAGCAGTTCTTC	CASSKREGKYNEQFF	many	TRBV11-1	TRBJ2-1	TRBD2
TGTGCCTGGGACCGAAGGAGGGGGGGATTCGCCTACGAGCAGTACTTC	CAWDRRRGGFAYEQYF	few	TRBV30	TRBJ2-7	.
TGCGCCAGCAGCTTGGAACCGGGACAAAACATTCAGTACTTC	CASSLEPGQNIQYF	many	TRBV5-1	TRBJ2-4	.
TGTGCCAGTAGTCCGTCGTTCGGGACAGGGCTTTATGGCTACACCTTC	CASSPSFGTGLYGYTF	.	TRBV19	TRBJ1-2	TRBD1
TGTGCCAGCAGAGGACTAGCGGGAGCTCGCTCCTACAATGAGCAGTTCTTC	CASRGLAGARSYNEQFF	many	TRBV27	TRBJ2-1	TRBD2
TGTGCCAGCAGTCAAGGTCCTATGGGGAACACTGAAGCTTTCTTT	CASSQGPMGNTEAFF	few	TRBV6-1	TRBJ1-1	.
TGTGCCAGCAGCTTCCCCCGGATGGGGACGCCTAGGGGGGAGACCCAGTACTTC	CASSFPRMGTPRGETQYF	many	TRBV11-2	TRBJ2-5	.
TGCAGTGCTAGTTCCAGGGCCGGTGGCTACACCTTC	CSASSRAGGYTF	.	TRBV20-1	TRBJ1-2	.
TGTGCCAGCAGCTTGCGGGACGGGAAAGCTTTCTTT	CASSLRDGKAFF	many	TRBV5-4	TRBJ1-1	.
TGCAGTGCTGTCGGGACAGGGGGCACAGATACGCAGTATTTT	CSAVGTGGTDTQYF	many	TRBV20-1	TRBJ2-3	TRBD1
TGTGCCAGCAGTGAAGTGGCAGCCTGGGCCAAAAACATTCAGTACTTC	CASSEVAAWAKNIQYF	.	TRBV6-1	TRBJ2-4	.
TGCAGTGCTAGTGCTGCCGGGAGCTCACACTCTGGGGCCAACGTCCTGACTTTC	CSASAAGSSHSGANVLTF	few	TRBV20-1	TRBJ2-6	.
TGTGCCAGCACCTCCGGGACAGGGGTTGGTCAGCCCCAGCATTTT	CASTSGTGVGQPQHF	.	TRBV9	TRBJ1-5	TRBD1
TGTGCCACCACATCAGGGGGGCGCGGGGTCACTGAAGCTTTCTTT	CATTSGGRGVTEAFF	many	TRBV10-3	TRBJ1-1	TRBD1
TGTGCCAGCAGCTTTAAGGTTCGGGAAAAACTGTTTTTT	CASSFKVREKLFF	many	TRBV7-2	TRBJ1-4	.
TGTGCCAGCAGCCAAGATTGGGGAAACTATGGCTACACCTTC	CASSQDWGNYGYTF	few	TRBV14	TRBJ1-2	.
TGTGCCAGCAGCTTGGACCACAGGGGGCGCTCGGAGACCCAGTACTTC	CASSLDHRGRSETQYF	.	TRBV5-5	TRBJ2-5	TRBD1
TGCAGTGCTAGAGGGGGGACAGGGGTCACAGATACGCAGTATTTT	CSARGGTGVTDTQYF	many	TRBV20-1	TRBJ2-3	TRBD1
TGTGCCAGCAGTTTACAGAGGGGGACTAACTATGGCTACACCTTC	CASSLQRGTNYGYTF	many	TRBV27	TRBJ1-2	.
TGTGCCAGCAGTTTGCCCGGACAGGGGATAGAGACCCAGTACTTC	CASSLPGQGIETQYF	.	TRBV27	TRBJ2-5	TRBD1
TGTGCCAGCAGTGATGGACAGCCTAGTCCCTATGGCTACACCTTC	CASSDGQPSPYGYTF	few	TRBV2	TRBJ1-2	.
TGCAGTGCTACCCCCCGGGGGACTTACGAGCAGTACTTC	CSATPRGTYEQYF	.	TRBV20-1	TRBJ2-7	.
TGTGCCATCAGTTCCGTGTCTATCACAGATACGCAGTATTTT	CAISSVSITDTQYF	many	TRBV10-3	TRBJ2-3	.
TGTGCCAGCAGTTGGAGCAGAAGTGTGGGCCACGAGCAGTACTTC	CASSWSRSVGHEQYF	many	TRBV28	TRBJ2-7	.
TGTGCCAGCATTTTAGCGGGAGTAAGGGGTGAGCAGTTCTTC	CASILAGVRGEQFF	many	TRBV12-3/TRBV12-4	TRBJ2-1	TRBD2
TGCGCCAGCAGCCAAGCCGGGACTCCCGGCTACACCTTC	CASSQAGTPGYTF	.	TRBV4-1	TRBJ1-2	.
TGTGCCATCAGTCCGAGTGGGGGGGCCGGAGATACGCAGTATTTT	CAISPSGGAGDTQYF	few	TRBV10-3	TRBJ2-3	.
TGTGCCAGCAGTGCCGAGCCCCGACAGGGGTTGAGAAACAATCAGCCCCAGCATTTT	CASSAEPRQGLRNNQPQHF	many	TRBV28	TRBJ1-5	TRBD1
TGTGCCAGCAGCGTAGAAGTTGGACGGCGGGCCACAGATACGCAGTATTTT	CASSVEVGRRATDTQYF	few	TRBV9	TRBJ2-3	.